These 18 T cell receptor beta chains were sequenced from one sample in a study of cytomegalovirus exposure and HLA in healthy donors. In the PCR, 60 Vbeta and 13 Jbeta primers were used. TCRdb's copy holds only in-frame clones and misses some; the assay was immunoSEQ multiplex PCR. Found here are about 200,000 clones, approximately 80% of them singletons; the top ten hold more than 1.3%. Sequenced: PBMCs. These receptors were obtained from a girl between 5 and 17 years old in good health and CMV-seronegative.

The chain has TRBV7-3 and TRBJ2-3; TRBD2 matches at 9 bases. V trimming: 2 bases; J trimming: 6 bases; junction bases outside the gene matches: 9. The CDR3 length is 16 residues. Germline CDR1 and CDR2: SGHTA and FQGTGA. CDR3 in DNA: TGTGCCAGCAGCTTATCCGCGGGGGGGATTTCGGATACGCAGTATTTT. Its protein product is CASSLSAGGISDTQYF. Drawing the rest from reference TRBV7-3 and TRBJ2-3, the complete variable domain is GAGVSQTPSNKVTEKGKYVELRCDPISGHTALYWYRQSLGQGPEFLIYFQGTGAADDSGLPNDRFFAVRPEGSVSTLKIQRTERGDSAVYLCASSLSAGGISDTQYFGPGTRLTVL.

The chain combines TRBV25-1 with TRBJ1-2; 8 bases fit TRBD1. This CDR3 has 15 residues. The V and J ends lost 5 bases and 8 bases, in that order; junction bases with no gene match: 13. The germline CDR1 and CDR2 sequences are MGHDK and SYGVNS. This CDR3 reads CASSPGQVFSGGYTF. The CDR3 coding sequence is TGTGCCAGCAGTCCGGGACAGGTCTTCTCAGGCGGCTACACCTTC.

The CDR3 DNA follows: TGTGCCAGCAACTCTTTTGGCAATCAGCCCCAGCATTTT. Amino acid sequence: CASNSFGNQPQHF. The chain combines TRBV28 with TRBJ1-5; D remains ambiguous. Looked up from germline, CDR1 is MDHEN and CDR2 is SYDVKM. The V end was cut by 7 bases, the J end by 2 bases, with 9 bases between. The CDR3 consists of 13 residues. The whole variable domain, remainder taken from reference TRBV28 and TRBJ1-5, is DVKVTQSSRYLVKRTGEKVFLECVQDMDHENMFWYRQDPGLGLRLIYFSYDVKMKEKGDIPEGYSVSREKKERFSLILESASTNQTSMYLCASNSFGNQPQHFGDGTRLSIL.

The chain combines TRBV5-6 with TRBJ2-7; 13 bases fit TRBD2. The germline CDR1 and CDR2 sequences are SGHDT and YYEEEE. The CDR3 contains 16 residues. V shed 4 bases and J 3 bases; nucleotides not matched to a gene: 7. The CDR3 sequence: CASSAGGLAGVYEQYF. Here the CDR3 DNA reads TGTGCCAGCAGCGCTGGTGGACTAGCGGGAGTCTACGAGCAGTACTTC.

This sequence joins TRBV29-1 and TRBJ1-3; D possibly corresponds to TRBD1 (5 bases). Germline CDR1 SQVTM, CDR2 ANQGSEA. The CDR3 loop spans 13 amino acids. V lost 8 bases and J 0 bases, leaving 11 bases between the germline ends. The CDR3 sequence: CSIRQSSGNTIYF. The CDR3 DNA reads as TGCAGCATCCGACAGAGCTCTGGAAACACCATATATTTT.

The chain links TRBV7-9 to TRBJ2-5; D is perhaps TRBD1 (5 bases). The last part of the DNA fits TRBJ2-7 better; the J call may be wrong. The germline CDR1 and CDR2 sequences are SEHNR and FQNEAQ (reference sequence). CDR3 length equals 15 residues. The CDR3 DNA sequence: TGTGCCAGCAGGTCACCAGGGTCCCAAAACTACGAGCAGTACTTC. It yields the protein CASRSPGSQNYEQYF.

This chain uses TRBV10-3 with TRBJ2-7, with D possibly matching TRBD2 (6 bases). Deletions cut 3 bases from V and 0 bases from J, with 18 bases between. The CDR3 spans 17 residues. Germline values: CDR1 ENHRY, CDR2 SYGVKD. Here the CDR3 DNA reads TGTGCCATCAGTGACCCAAATAGGGCGACTAGCTCCTACGAGCAGTACTTC. Translation gives CAISDPNRATSSYEQYF.

The chain recombines TRBV5-4 with TRBJ2-4; maybe TRBD1 (6 bases). The CDR3 has 17 residues. CDR1 and CDR2 (germline): SGHNT, YYREEE (reference sequence). Between the trimmed V and J ends, which lost 8 bases and 1 base, there was a span of 22 bases. CDR3 in DNA: TGTGCCAGTGCCGCCACGAGCAGGGGCTCGGCCAAAAACATTCAGTACTTC. Protein: CASAATSRGSAKNIQYF.

This clone was counted a single time. The chain couples TRBV27 to TRBJ2-7; 8 bases map to TRBD2. This CDR3 has 18 amino acids. The germline CDR1 and CDR2 sequences are MNHEY and SMNVEV (reference sequence). The trim removed 6 bases at V and 8 bases at J, leaving 24 bases unmatched. As DNA, the CDR3 is TGTGCCAGCAGCCCGGGACTCCTACTAGCGGACCTTGAAGGGAAGCAGTACTTC. It encodes CASSPGLLLADLEGKQYF.

The J gene is TRBJ1-1, the V gene TRBV28, with a tentative D call TRBD1 (6 bases). Germline V lookup: CDR1 MDHEN, CDR2 SYDVKM. This CDR3 comprises 17 residues. Trimming shortened V by 4 bases and J by 1 base, and 19 bases separated the two germline ends. For the CDR3, the DNA is TGTGCCAGCAGTTGGGATTGGGGGCATGTTGAGAACACTGAAGCTTTCTTT. Translating it yields CASSWDWGHVENTEAFF.

The gene calls are TRBV5-4 and TRBJ2-1, with D maybe TRBD1 (6 bases). The CDR3 runs 14 residues. Germline V lookup: CDR1 SGHNT, CDR2 YYREEE (reference sequence). V was cut by 1 base and J by 8 bases, with 13 bases left in between. The CDR3 sequence: CASSLSSWGHEQFF. Written as DNA, the CDR3 is TGTGCCAGCAGCTTGAGTTCGTGGGGGCATGAGCAGTTCTTC. Looking up the rest from reference TRBV5-4 and TRBJ2-1 gives the full variable domain: ETGVTQSPTHLIKTRGQQVTLRCSSQSGHNTVSWYQQALGQGPQFIFQYYREEENGRGNFPPRFSGLQFPNYSSELNVNALELDDSALYLCASSLSSWGHEQFFGPGTRLTVL.

The V gene is TRBV30, the J gene TRBJ1-2; D is uncertain. The V gene lost 2 bases and the J gene lost 8 bases, with 15 bases spanning the gap. This CDR3 has 13 amino acids. CDR1 GTSNPN and CDR2 SVGIG come from the germline V gene (reference sequence). The CDR3 sequence is CAWSSVRAGGYTF. CDR3 sequence (DNA): TGTGCCTGGAGTAGCGTCAGAGCCGGGGGCTACACCTTC.

The chain links TRBV30 to TRBJ1-2; D gene uncertain. V was shortened by 4 bases and J by 2 bases, with 8 bases between the two germline ends. This CDR3 is 12 amino acids long. The V gene's germline CDR1 is GTSNPN and CDR2 SVGIG (reference sequence). CDR3 residues: CAWTELNYGYTF. The CDR3 DNA follows: TGTGCCTGGACAGAATTAAACTATGGCTACACCTTC.

V usage is TRBV20-1 and J usage is TRBJ1-1; weak D call: TRBD1 (6 bases). In germline, CDR1 is DFQATT, CDR2 SNEGSKA (reference sequence). The CDR3 runs to 11 residues. CDR3 sequence reads: CSAAGDTEAFF. Written as DNA, the CDR3 is TGCAGCGCCGCAGGGGACACTGAAGCTTTCTTT.

The chain couples TRBV6-5 to TRBJ2-5; TRBD1 matches at 7 bases. J was trimmed by 4 bases and V by 2 bases; bases with no gene match: 7. Germline CDR1 MNHEY, CDR2 SVGAGI. The CDR3 loop spans 15 amino acids. CDR3 nucleotides: TGTGCCAGCAGTTACCGACTGACAGGGACAGAGACCCAGTACTTC. It translates to CASSYRLTGTETQYF.

The V gene is TRBV18, the J gene TRBJ1-3; maybe TRBD1 (5 bases). Germline V gene sequence: CDR1 KGHSH, CDR2 LQKENI. This CDR3 spans 15 amino acids. Trimming stripped 5 bases from V and 0 bases from J, with 11 bases between. CDR3 DNA sequence: TGTGCCAGCTCATTGACAGATGCCTCTGGAAACACCATATATTTT. Translating gives CASSLTDASGNTIYF.

The chain uses TRBV6-5 and TRBJ1-2; D not certain. V lost 6 bases and J lost 6, with 11 bases in between. The CDR3 length is 12 residues. Germline lookup yields CDR1 MNHEY and CDR2 SVGAGI. The CDR3 protein is CASRTPPDGYTF. In DNA form, the CDR3 reads TGTGCCAGCAGGACACCTCCAGATGGCTACACCTTC.

The chain couples TRBV4-1 to TRBJ2-1; maybe TRBD1 (6 bases). Germline V gene data show CDR1 as MGHRA and CDR2 as YSYEKL. The CDR3 spans 14 residues. Trimming shortened V by 1 base and J by 9 bases, and 13 bases separated the two germline ends. This CDR3 is CASSQAVQGSEQFF. CDR3 sequence (DNA): TGCGCCAGCAGCCAAGCGGTACAGGGTAGTGAGCAGTTCTTC.